This is a list of T cell receptor beta chains from one sample in a study of blood T cell repertoires in COVID-19. Sequencing used immunoSEQ multiplex PCR; TCRdb keeps in-frame clones, though not all of them. The sample contains 65,000 to 95,000 clones, 80% of which appear only once. The sequencing sample was made of peripheral blood. Source of these receptors: a woman in her 40s with active or convalescent COVID-19. The CDR3 runs from the conserved cysteine through the conserved F or W.

j_gene | v_gene | CDR3aa
TRBJ2-1 | TRBV18 | CASSPGGRDSKQFF
TRBJ2-7 | TRBV28 | CASTGNYEQYF
TRBJ2-1 | TRBV7-2 | CASSFGGLGGNNEQFF
TRBJ2-2 | TRBV7-9 | CASSSTVFLRELFF
TRBJ1-2 | TRBV7-8 | CASSLGRDTGYTF
TRBJ2-7 | TRBV10-1 | CASSESNRGTYEQYF
TRBJ1-2 | TRBV10-3 | CAIQGGNYGYTF
TRBJ1-1 | TRBV12-3/TRBV12-4 | CASRGPGGTEAFF
TRBJ2-7 | TRBV7-2 | CASSLVGGGSSYEQYF
TRBJ1-2 | TRBV4-2 | CASSQTADYGYTF
TRBJ2-1 | TRBV9 | CASSVDSGRNEQFF
TRBJ2-1 | TRBV18 | CASSPTGDEQFF
TRBJ2-5 | TRBV15 | CATRRGSVPQETQYF
TRBJ2-2 | TRBV7-2 | CASSPRAGPTNTGELFF
TRBJ1-5 | TRBV28 | CASSRTGGNQPQHF
TRBJ2-3 | TRBV11-1 | CASSRDSGTDTQYF
TRBJ2-2 | TRBV9 | CASSPHRGEDTGELFF